These 5 T cell receptor beta chains came from one sample sequenced in a study of shared clonotypes between healthy human individuals. This table comes from immunoSEQ multiplex PCR, and its TCRdb copy is limited to in-frame clones, with some not included. The table has about a million clones, approximately 70% seen once. The sequencing input was memory CD4+ T cells sorted from blood. The subset: CD45RA-negative fraction. These receptors were obtained from a man younger than 30 in good health.

The J gene is TRBJ2-3, the V gene TRBV11-2, with unresolved D. This CDR3 has 12 residues. Germline lookup yields CDR1 SGHAT and CDR2 FQNNGV. V lost 5 bases, J lost 4 bases, and 7 bases lay in between. CDR3 protein: CASSTQADTQYF. The CDR3 DNA follows: TGTGCCAGCAGCACCCAGGCAGATACGCAGTATTTT.

This chain connects TRBV5-1 to TRBJ1-1; TRBD1 aligns across 9 bases. Germline CDR1 SGHRS, CDR2 YFSETQ. The CDR3 sequence is 15 residues long. Trimming cost V 5 bases and J 2 bases; bases outside gene matches: 7. CDR3 DNA sequence: TGCGCCAGCAGTCCTGACAGGGGGATCAACACTGAAGCTTTCTTT. This gives the protein CASSPDRGINTEAFF.

The table lists this clone with a count of one. The rearrangement uses TRBV2 and TRBJ2-7, with 8 bases that match TRBD1. This CDR3 contains 13 residues. CDR1 SNHLY and CDR2 FYNNEI come from the germline V gene. The J segment lost 2 bases and the V segment lost 7 bases, leaving 4 bases of the junction unmatched. CDR3 bases: TGTGCCAGCACCACAGGGGGTCCCTACGAGCAGTACTTC. Its translation: CASTTGGPYEQYF.

V is TRBV7-9 and J is TRBJ2-5; D is unclear. V was clipped by 5 bases and J by 7 bases, with 5 bases between them. CDR1 and CDR2 from the germline V gene are SEHNR and FQNEAQ (reference sequence). This CDR3 contains 10 residues. The CDR3 region has the DNA TGTGCCAGCAGCCCGCGGACCCAGTACTTC. Encoded protein: CASSPRTQYF.

The genes are TRBV4-1 and TRBJ2-3, with 7 bases aligning to TRBD2. This CDR3 spans 15 amino acids. The germline gives CDR1 MGHRA, CDR2 YSYEKL. The V and J ends lost 8 bases and 6 bases, in that order; junction bases with no gene match: 14. The CDR3 loop is CASRGGGGALDTQYF. For the CDR3, the DNA is TGCGCCAGCCGAGGCGGGGGAGGAGCTTTGGATACGCAGTATTTT.